The present T cell receptor beta chain was sequenced within a study of identical twins. Each donor was a healthy Caucasian. Unique molecular identifiers were in the cDNA, with template-switch universal primer binding. TCRdb re-analysed the 5' RACE reads in MiXCR, keeping a single row per CDR3 protein. The data contain a few hundred thousand distinct CDR3 sequences, more than 9% of them singletons. Of note for this clonotype: Its antigen remains unknown.

General observations from the study: Memory repertoires lacked the insertion deficit that abundant cord blood beta clonotypes showed.

The CDR3 consists of 12 residues. Trimming shortened V by 3 bases and J by 9 bases, and 12 bases separated the two germline ends. Germline lookup yields CDR1 SQVTM and CDR2 ANQGSEA. The sample was also linked to a second study, of yellow fever vaccine responses in identical twins.

Specimen: PBMCs. The chain is built from TRBV29-1 and TRBJ2-1, with TRBD1 as a possible D gene (5 bases). The TCR was taken from a woman aged 18-29 years in good health. The CDR3 nucleotides read TGCAGCGTTGATGGGGCCGTAGTTGAGCAGTTCTTC. It translates to CSVDGAVVEQFF.